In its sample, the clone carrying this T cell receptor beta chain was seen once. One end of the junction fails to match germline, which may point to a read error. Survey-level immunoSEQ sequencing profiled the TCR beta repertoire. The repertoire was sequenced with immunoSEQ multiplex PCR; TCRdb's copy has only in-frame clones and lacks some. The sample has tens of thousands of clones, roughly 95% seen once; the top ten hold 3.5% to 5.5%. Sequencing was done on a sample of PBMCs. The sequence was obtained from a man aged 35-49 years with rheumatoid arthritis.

In DNA form, the CDR3 reads TGTGCCAGCAGTGACAGGGGTTCTACCCCCCGATTC. Encoded protein: CASSDRGSTPRF. The J gene is TRBJ2-7, the V gene TRBV6-6; 8 nucleotides line up with TRBD1. CDR1 MNHNY and CDR2 SVGAGI come from the germline V gene (reference sequence). The CDR3 spans 12 residues.